The entry below describes one TCR beta chain. The sample comes from a study of T cells in localized non-small cell lung cancer. The repertoire was sequenced with immunoSEQ multiplex PCR; TCRdb's copy has only in-frame clones and lacks some. Among 3,000 or so clones listed, around a third were seen once. From germline, CDR1 is LNHDA and CDR2 SQIVND (reference sequence). V dropped 3 bases and J dropped 7 bases, with 7 bases sitting between them. There are 12 residues in the CDR3. The source was normal lung tissue next to the tumor, collected before any cancer treatment. The chain uses TRBV19 and TRBJ1-5, with D uncertain. The receptor was derived from a male donor older than 55 with stage I squamous cell lung carcinoma. The CDR3 DNA reads TGTGCCAGTAGTATGGTGGGGCAGCCCCAGCATTTT. It codes for CASSMVGQPQHF.